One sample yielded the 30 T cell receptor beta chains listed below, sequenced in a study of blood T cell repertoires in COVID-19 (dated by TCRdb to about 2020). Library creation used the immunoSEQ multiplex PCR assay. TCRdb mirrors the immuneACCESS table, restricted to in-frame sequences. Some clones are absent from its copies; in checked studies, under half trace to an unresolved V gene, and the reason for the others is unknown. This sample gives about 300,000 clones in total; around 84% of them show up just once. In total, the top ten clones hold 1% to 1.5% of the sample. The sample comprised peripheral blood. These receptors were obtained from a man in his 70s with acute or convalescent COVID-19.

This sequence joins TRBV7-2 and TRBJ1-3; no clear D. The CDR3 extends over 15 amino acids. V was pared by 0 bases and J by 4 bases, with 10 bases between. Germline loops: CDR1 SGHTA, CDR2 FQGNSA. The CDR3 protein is CASSLANSKGNTIYF. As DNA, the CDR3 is TGTGCCAGCAGCTTAGCGAACAGTAAAGGAAACACCATATATTTT.

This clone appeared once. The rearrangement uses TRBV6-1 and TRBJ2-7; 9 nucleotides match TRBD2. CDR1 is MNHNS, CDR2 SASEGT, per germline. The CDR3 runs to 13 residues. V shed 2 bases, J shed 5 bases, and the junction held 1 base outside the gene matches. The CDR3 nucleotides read TGTGCCAGCAGTGAATTAGCGGGGGACGAGCAGTACTTC. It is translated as CASSELAGDEQYF.

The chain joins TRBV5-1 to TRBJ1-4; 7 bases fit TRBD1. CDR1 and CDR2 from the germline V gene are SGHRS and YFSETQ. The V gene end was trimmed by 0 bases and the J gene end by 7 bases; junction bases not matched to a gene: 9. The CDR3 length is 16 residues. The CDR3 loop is CASSLEGLTGIEKLFF. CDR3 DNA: TGCGCCAGCAGCTTGGAAGGTCTGACAGGGATTGAAAAACTGTTTTTT.

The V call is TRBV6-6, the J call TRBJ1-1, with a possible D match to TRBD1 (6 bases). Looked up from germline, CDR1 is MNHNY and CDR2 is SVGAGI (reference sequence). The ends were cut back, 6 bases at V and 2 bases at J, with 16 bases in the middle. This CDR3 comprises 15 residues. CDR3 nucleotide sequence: TGTGCCAGCAGATCCTCCGAGGGGGTTAACACTGAAGCTTTCTTT. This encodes CASRSSEGVNTEAFF.

The CDR3 DNA follows: TGTGCCAGCAGCCAAGATCGGGGGGCTGGTGAAAAACTGTTTTTT. This codes for CASSQDRGAGEKLFF. This chain connects TRBV14 to TRBJ1-4, with D perhaps matching TRBD1 (6 bases). Trimming took off 0 bases at V and 7 bases at J, with 12 bases between the two ends. Germline CDR1 and CDR2: SGHDN and FVKESK. The CDR3 spans 15 residues. Complete variable domain (other parts from reference TRBV14 and TRBJ1-4): EAGVTQFPSHSVIEKGQTVTLRCDPISGHDNLYWYRRVMGKEIKFLLHFVKESKQDESGMPNNRFLAERTGGTYSTLKVQPAELEDSGVYFCASSQDRGAGEKLFFGSGTQLSVL.

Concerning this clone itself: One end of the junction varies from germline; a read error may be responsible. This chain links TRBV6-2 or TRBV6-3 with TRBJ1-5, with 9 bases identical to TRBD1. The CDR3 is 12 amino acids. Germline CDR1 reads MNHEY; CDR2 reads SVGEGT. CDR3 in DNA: TGTGCCAGCAGTTACGGGGGACAGGGCTGGAATTTT. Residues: CASSYGGQGWNF.

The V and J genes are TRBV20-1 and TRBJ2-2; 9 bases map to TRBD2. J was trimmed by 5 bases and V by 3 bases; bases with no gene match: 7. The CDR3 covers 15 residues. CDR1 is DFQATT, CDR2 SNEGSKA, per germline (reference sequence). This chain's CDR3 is CSASLPGLATGELFF. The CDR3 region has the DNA TGCAGTGCTAGTCTACCGGGACTAGCAACCGGGGAGCTGTTTTTT.

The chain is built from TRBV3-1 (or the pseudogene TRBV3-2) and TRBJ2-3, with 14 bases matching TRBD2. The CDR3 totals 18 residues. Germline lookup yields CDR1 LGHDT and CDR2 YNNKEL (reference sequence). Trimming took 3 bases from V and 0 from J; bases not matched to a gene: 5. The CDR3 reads CASSHPGTSGGSTDTQYF. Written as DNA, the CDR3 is TGTGCCAGCAGCCACCCCGGGACTAGCGGGGGTAGCACAGATACGCAGTATTTT.

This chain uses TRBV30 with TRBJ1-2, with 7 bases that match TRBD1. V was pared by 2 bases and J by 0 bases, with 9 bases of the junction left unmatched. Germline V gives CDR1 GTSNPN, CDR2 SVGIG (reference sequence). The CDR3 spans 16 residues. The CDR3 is CAWSQTGAAANYGYTF. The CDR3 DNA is TGTGCCTGGAGTCAAACAGGGGCAGCCGCTAACTATGGCTACACCTTC.

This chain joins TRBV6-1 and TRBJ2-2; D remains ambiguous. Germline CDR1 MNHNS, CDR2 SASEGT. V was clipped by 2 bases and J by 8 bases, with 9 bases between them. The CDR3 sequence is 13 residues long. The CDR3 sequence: CASSEIGWGELFF. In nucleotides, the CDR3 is TGTGCCAGCAGTGAAATTGGCTGGGGGGAGCTGTTTTTT.

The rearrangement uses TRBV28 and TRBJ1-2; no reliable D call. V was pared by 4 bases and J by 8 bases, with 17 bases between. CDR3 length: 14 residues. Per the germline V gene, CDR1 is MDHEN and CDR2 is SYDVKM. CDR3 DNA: TGTGCCAGCAGTTCAATAGCACCCAGTCGGGGCTACACCTTC. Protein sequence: CASSSIAPSRGYTF.

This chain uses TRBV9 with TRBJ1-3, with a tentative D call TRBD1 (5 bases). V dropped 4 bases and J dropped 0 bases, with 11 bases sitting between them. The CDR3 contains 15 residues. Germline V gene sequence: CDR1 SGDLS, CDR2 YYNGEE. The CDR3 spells CASSPNQGSGNTIYF. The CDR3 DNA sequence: TGTGCCAGCAGCCCGAATCAGGGCTCTGGAAACACCATATATTTT.

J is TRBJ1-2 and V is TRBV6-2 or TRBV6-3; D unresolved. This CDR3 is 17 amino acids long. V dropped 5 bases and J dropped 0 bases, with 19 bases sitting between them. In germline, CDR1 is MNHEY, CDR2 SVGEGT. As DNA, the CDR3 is TGTGCCAGCAGTCCCTGGGGAGAGCTAACGACTAACTATGGCTACACCTTC. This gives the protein CASSPWGELTTNYGYTF.

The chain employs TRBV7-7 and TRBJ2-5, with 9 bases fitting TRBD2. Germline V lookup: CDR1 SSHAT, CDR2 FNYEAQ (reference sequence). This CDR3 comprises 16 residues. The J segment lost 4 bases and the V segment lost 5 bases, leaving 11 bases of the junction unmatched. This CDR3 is CASSPSRSGGSETQYF. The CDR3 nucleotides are TGTGCCAGCAGCCCCTCGCGTAGCGGGGGATCAGAGACCCAGTACTTC.

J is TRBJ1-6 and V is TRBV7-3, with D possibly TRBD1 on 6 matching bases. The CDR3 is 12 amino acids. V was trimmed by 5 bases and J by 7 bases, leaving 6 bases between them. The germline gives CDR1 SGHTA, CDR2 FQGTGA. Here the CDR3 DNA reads TGTGCCAGCAGCACAGGGAATTCACCCCTCCACTTT. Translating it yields CASSTGNSPLHF.

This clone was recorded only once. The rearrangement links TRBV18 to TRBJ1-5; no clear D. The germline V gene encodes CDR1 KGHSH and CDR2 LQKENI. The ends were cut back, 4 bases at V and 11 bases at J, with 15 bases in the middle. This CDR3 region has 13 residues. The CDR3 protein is CASSQDPGLTQHF. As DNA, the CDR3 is TGTGCCAGCTCACAAGACCCTGGGCTTACCCAGCATTTT.

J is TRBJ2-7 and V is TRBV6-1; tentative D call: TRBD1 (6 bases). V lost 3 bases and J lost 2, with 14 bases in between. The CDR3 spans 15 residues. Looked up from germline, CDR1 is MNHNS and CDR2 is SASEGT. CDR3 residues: CASSEMGAHPYEQYF. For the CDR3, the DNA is TGTGCCAGCAGTGAGATGGGGGCCCACCCCTACGAGCAGTACTTC.

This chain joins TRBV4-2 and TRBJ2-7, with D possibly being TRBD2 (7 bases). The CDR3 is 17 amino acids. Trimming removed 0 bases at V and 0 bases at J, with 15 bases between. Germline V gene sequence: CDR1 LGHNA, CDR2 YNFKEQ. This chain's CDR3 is CASSQDGRGPSSYEQYF. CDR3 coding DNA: TGTGCCAGCAGCCAAGATGGGCGGGGGCCCAGCTCCTACGAGCAGTACTTC.

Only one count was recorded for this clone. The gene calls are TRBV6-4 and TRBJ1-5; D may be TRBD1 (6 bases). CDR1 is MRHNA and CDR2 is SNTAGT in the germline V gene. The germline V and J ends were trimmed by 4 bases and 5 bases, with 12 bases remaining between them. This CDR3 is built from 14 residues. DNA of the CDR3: TGTGCCAGCAGTGTCGAACAGGGTCATCAGCCCCAGCATTTT. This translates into CASSVEQGHQPQHF.

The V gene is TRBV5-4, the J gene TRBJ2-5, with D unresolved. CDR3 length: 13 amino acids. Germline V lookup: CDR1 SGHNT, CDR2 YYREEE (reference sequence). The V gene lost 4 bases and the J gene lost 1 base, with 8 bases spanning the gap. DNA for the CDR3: TGTGCCAGCAGCAAAAGCTCCCAAGAGACCCAGTACTTC. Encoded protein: CASSKSSQETQYF.

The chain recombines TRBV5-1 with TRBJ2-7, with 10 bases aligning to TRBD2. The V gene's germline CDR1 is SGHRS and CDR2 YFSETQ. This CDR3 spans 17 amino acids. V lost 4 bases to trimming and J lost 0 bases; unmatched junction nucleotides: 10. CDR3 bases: TGCGCCAGCAGCCTGGAGGTCCTAGCGGGAGTCTCCTACGAGCAGTACTTC. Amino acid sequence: CASSLEVLAGVSYEQYF.

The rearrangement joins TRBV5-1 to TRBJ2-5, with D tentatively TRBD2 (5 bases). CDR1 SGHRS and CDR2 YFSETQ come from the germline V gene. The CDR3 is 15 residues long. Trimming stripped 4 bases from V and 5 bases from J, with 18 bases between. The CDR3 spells CASSTVLVTRETQYF. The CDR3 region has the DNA TGCGCCAGCAGCACCGTACTAGTCACACGGGAGACCCAGTACTTC.

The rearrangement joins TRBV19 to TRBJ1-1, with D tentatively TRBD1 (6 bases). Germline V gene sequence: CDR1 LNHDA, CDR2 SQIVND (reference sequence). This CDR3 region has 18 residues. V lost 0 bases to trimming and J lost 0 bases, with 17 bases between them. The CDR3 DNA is TGTGCCAGTAGTATAGAGTACAGGGCTCGGTTCATGAACACTGAAGCTTTCTTT. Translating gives CASSIEYRARFMNTEAFF.

The CDR3 coding sequence is TGTGCCAGCAGCTACGGGGGGGTCGGGGAGCTGTTTTTT. As protein: CASSYGGVGELFF. The chain employs TRBV11-2 and TRBJ2-2; 8 bases are a match to TRBD2. The CDR3 runs to 13 residues. V dropped 4 bases and J dropped 7; count of bases not matched to a gene: 2. CDR1 and CDR2 (germline): SGHAT, FQNNGV.

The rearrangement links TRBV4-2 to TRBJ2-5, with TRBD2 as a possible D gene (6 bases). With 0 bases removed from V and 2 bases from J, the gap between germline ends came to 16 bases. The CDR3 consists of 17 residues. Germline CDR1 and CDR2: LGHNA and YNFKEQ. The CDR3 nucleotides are TGTGCCAGCAGCCAAGATGGAGGACTCGGGGGACAAGAGACCCAGTACTTC. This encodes CASSQDGGLGGQETQYF.

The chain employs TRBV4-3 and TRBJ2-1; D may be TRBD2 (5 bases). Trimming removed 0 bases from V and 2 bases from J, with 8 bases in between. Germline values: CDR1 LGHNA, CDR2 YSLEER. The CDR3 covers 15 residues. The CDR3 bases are TGCGCCAGCAGCCAAGACTGGAGGCCCTACAATGAGCAGTTCTTC. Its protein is CASSQDWRPYNEQFF.

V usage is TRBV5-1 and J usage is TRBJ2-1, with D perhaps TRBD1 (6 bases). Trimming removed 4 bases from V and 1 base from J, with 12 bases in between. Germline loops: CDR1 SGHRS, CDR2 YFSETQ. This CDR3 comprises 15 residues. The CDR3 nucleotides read TGCGCCAGCAGCCTACAGGGTGGGTCCTACAATGAGCAGTTCTTC. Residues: CASSLQGGSYNEQFF.

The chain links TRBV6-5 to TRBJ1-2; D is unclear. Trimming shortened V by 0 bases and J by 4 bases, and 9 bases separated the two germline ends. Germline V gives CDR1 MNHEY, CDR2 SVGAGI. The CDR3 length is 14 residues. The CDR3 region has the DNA TGTGCCAGCAGTTACTCGACCGGGGTCTATGGCTACACCTTC. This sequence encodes CASSYSTGVYGYTF.

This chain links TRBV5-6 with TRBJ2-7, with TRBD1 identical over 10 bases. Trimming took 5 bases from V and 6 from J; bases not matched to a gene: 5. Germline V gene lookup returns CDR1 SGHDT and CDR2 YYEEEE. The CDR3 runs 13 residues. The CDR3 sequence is CASSYGTGVEQYF. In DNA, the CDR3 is TGTGCCAGCAGTTATGGGACAGGGGTCGAGCAGTACTTC. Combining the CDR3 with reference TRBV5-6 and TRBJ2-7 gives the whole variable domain DAGVTQSPTHLIKTRGQQVTLRCSPKSGHDTVSWYQQALGQGPQFIFQYYEEEERQRGNFPDRFSGHQFPNYSSELNVNALLLGDSALYLCASSYGTGVEQYFGPGTRLTVT.

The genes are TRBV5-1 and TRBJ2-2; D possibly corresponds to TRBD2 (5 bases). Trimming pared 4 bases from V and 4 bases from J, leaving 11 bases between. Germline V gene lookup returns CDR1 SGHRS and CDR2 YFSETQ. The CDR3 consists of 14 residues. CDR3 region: CASSDGGITGELFF. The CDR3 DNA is TGCGCCAGCAGCGACGGAGGTATCACCGGGGAGCTGTTTTTT.